This T cell receptor beta chain was observed in a study of blood T cell repertoires in COVID-19. Only in-frame clones appear in the TCRdb table, and some are missing; sequencing was by immunoSEQ multiplex PCR. The table includes 150,000 to 200,000 clones, 88% detected once. The CDR3 spans 15 residues. Trimming took off 5 bases at V and 4 bases at J, with 17 bases between the two ends. Germline V gives CDR1 MNHEY, CDR2 SMNVEV (reference sequence). The sequenced sample was PBMCs or T cells enriched from blood (not recorded which). The sequence was obtained from a woman aged 45 to 65 who had recovered from COVID-19. The J gene is TRBJ1-1, the V gene TRBV27, with D tentatively TRBD1 (5 bases). CDR3 DNA: TGTGCCAGCAGTCCCCCCTGGCCCGGGGGCACTGAAGCTTTCTTT. Protein product: CASSPPWPGGTEAFF.